What follows are 30 T cell receptor beta chains derived from one specimen sequenced in a study of graft-versus-host responses after intestinal transplantation (dated by TCRdb to the early 2020s). Library preparation used the immunoSEQ multiplex PCR assay. This is the immuneACCESS table as TCRdb keeps it, with only in-frame sequences that have V and J called. A part of the clones is gone; compared with another copy, unresolved V genes explain less than half, and the rest is unexplained. The sample table records some 70,000 clones; approximately 92% of these occur just once. 6.5% to 8% of the sample comes from the top ten. Sequenced here: bone marrow, sampled 734 days after intestinal transplantation. Receptor source: a human patient who received an intestinal transplant, so some T cells may come from the graft donor.

This chain joins TRBV4-1 and TRBJ2-7; D remains ambiguous. Trimming took off 0 bases at V and 4 bases at J, with 13 bases between the two ends. Germline-derived CDR1 and CDR2 are MGHRA and YSYEKL. CDR3 length: 15 amino acids. This CDR3 is CASSQDSSLEYEQYF. In DNA, the CDR3 is TGCGCCAGCAGCCAAGACTCTAGTCTGGAATACGAGCAGTACTTC.

The chain is built from TRBV30 and TRBJ2-7; 9 nucleotides align to TRBD2. The CDR3 runs to 13 residues. V shed 1 base, J shed 5 bases, and the junction held 3 bases outside the gene matches. Germline lookup yields CDR1 GTSNPN and CDR2 SVGIG (reference sequence). The CDR3 loop is CAWSEVAGDEQYF. The CDR3 DNA sequence: TGTGCCTGGAGTGAGGTAGCGGGAGACGAGCAGTACTTC.

The chain has TRBV7-6 and TRBJ1-1, with a tentative D call TRBD1 (6 bases). Germline loops: CDR1 SGHVS, CDR2 FNYEAQ. The CDR3 sequence is 15 residues long. Trimming took 8 bases from V and 1 from J, leaving 17 bases between them. The CDR3 is CASSMGGHPNTEAFF. In DNA, the CDR3 is TGTGCCAGCTCAATGGGGGGGCATCCGAACACTGAAGCTTTCTTT.

The chain joins TRBV11-2 to TRBJ2-5; TRBD2 aligns across 10 bases. The V gene's germline CDR1 is SGHAT and CDR2 FQNNGV. Trimming took 5 bases from V and 0 from J; bases not matched to a gene: 12. The CDR3 consists of 18 residues. In DNA form, the CDR3 reads TGTGCCAGCAGCCCCATCCCGCTAGCGGGAGCCTACCAAGAGACCCAGTACTTC. This encodes CASSPIPLAGAYQETQYF.

This sequence joins TRBV18 and TRBJ2-1; D possibly matches TRBD1 or TRBD2 (5 bases each). Germline V gene lookup returns CDR1 KGHSH and CDR2 LQKENI. The CDR3 is made up of 15 amino acids. The germline V and J ends were trimmed by 5 bases and 7 bases, with 18 bases remaining between them. CDR3 nucleotide sequence: TGTGCCAGCTCATCCGGGGCCAGTGTCGTGAATGAGCAGTTCTTC. This sequence encodes CASSSGASVVNEQFF.

This clone was picked up one time. The chain employs TRBV2 and TRBJ2-1; 8 nucleotides agree with TRBD1. Germline CDR1 is SNHLY and CDR2 is FYNNEI. V lost 1 base and J lost 6; bases outside the gene matches: 5. The CDR3 is 15 amino acids. The CDR3 DNA sequence: TGTGCCAGCAGTGAAGGGGACAGGTTCCCCAATGAGCAGTTCTTC. Encoded protein: CASSEGDRFPNEQFF.

The chain has TRBV9 and TRBJ2-2; 12 bases fit TRBD1. Germline CDR1 and CDR2: SGDLS and YYNGEE. J was trimmed by 7 bases and V by 5 bases; bases with no gene match: 12. This CDR3 is 17 amino acids long. CDR3 loop: CASRAGQGANIGGELFF. In DNA form, the CDR3 reads TGTGCCAGCAGGGCGGGACAGGGGGCAAATATCGGCGGGGAGCTGTTTTTT.

The chain is built from TRBV29-1 and TRBJ1-2; D not resolved. Per the germline V gene, CDR1 is SQVTM and CDR2 is ANQGSEA. V lost 0 bases and J lost 4, with 6 bases in between. The CDR3 is made up of 12 amino acids. The CDR3 DNA sequence: TGCAGCGTTGAAGAACAGAGCTATGGCTACACCTTC. Translation gives CSVEEQSYGYTF.

This chain links TRBV7-6 with TRBJ2-3; D gene ambiguous. V shed 3 bases and J shed 0 bases, with 13 bases lying between them. Germline lookup yields CDR1 SGHVS and CDR2 FNYEAQ. CDR3 length equals 16 residues. The CDR3 here is CASSFWETASTDTQYF. CDR3 in DNA: TGTGCCAGCAGCTTTTGGGAAACCGCTAGCACAGATACGCAGTATTTT.

CDR3 in amino acids: CACKTRNYEQYF. In DNA, the CDR3 is TGTGCCTGTAAGACACGAAACTACGAGCAGTACTTC. The rearrangement links TRBV30 to TRBJ2-7; D uncertain. Trimming left V 6 bases short and J 3 bases short, with 12 bases between. The V gene's germline CDR1 is GTSNPN and CDR2 SVGIG (reference sequence). The CDR3 contains 12 residues.

The chain recombines TRBV5-1 with TRBJ2-1; 12 bases align to TRBD2. The CDR3 spans 16 residues. After removal of 0 bases from V and 3 bases from J, the junction contained 1 base not matched to a gene. CDR1 and CDR2 from the germline V gene are SGHRS and YFSETQ. CDR3 in amino acids: CASSLGLAGDYNEQFF. Written as DNA, the CDR3 is TGCGCCAGCAGCTTGGGACTAGCGGGAGACTACAATGAGCAGTTCTTC.

V and J are TRBV18 and TRBJ2-7; 11 bases are a match to TRBD1. Germline loops: CDR1 KGHSH, CDR2 LQKENI. The CDR3 spans 15 residues. V dropped 4 bases and J dropped 3; count of bases not matched to a gene: 5. CDR3 residues: CASSLGQGGIYEQYF. The CDR3 coding sequence is TGTGCCAGCTCACTGGGACAGGGGGGTATCTACGAGCAGTACTTC.

J is TRBJ1-1 and V is TRBV7-2; tentatively, D is TRBD1 (5 bases). Trimming shortened V by 3 bases and J by 1 base, and 12 bases separated the two germline ends. This CDR3 spans 15 amino acids. CDR1 is SGHTA and CDR2 is FQGNSA in the germline V gene. CDR3: CASSFNLGGNTEAFF. The CDR3 DNA follows: TGTGCCAGCAGCTTTAACTTGGGGGGGAACACTGAAGCTTTCTTT.

The chain is built from TRBV27 and TRBJ2-3, with 11 bases that match TRBD2. Germline V gene sequence: CDR1 MNHEY, CDR2 SMNVEV (reference sequence). V lost 2 bases and J lost 8; bases outside the gene matches: 18. This CDR3 contains 19 residues. CDR3: CASSLGGLAELGEWGTQYF. As DNA, the CDR3 is TGTGCCAGCAGTTTAGGGGGACTAGCGGAACTCGGCGAGTGGGGTACGCAGTATTTT.

This rearrangement joins TRBV2 to TRBJ1-5, with unresolved D. Germline V lookup: CDR1 SNHLY, CDR2 FYNNEI. The CDR3 totals 13 residues. Trimming took off 8 bases at V and 6 bases at J, with 14 bases between the two ends. CDR3 sequence (DNA): TGTGCCAGCTTGAGGTCTTCGGGTCAGCCCCAGCATTTT. Translating it yields CASLRSSGQPQHF.

This clone has just one count. The J gene is TRBJ2-7, the V gene TRBV27; 8 bases are shared with TRBD2. V lost 5 bases and J lost 6; bases outside the gene matches: 18. CDR1 and CDR2 from the germline V gene are MNHEY and SMNVEV (reference sequence). The CDR3 contains 17 residues. The CDR3 spells CASSPSVTLGLASEQYF. CDR3 nucleotides: TGTGCCAGCAGTCCTAGTGTAACCCTCGGACTAGCCTCCGAGCAGTACTTC.

By share, this clone counts as medium-sized. This sequence joins TRBV19 and TRBJ2-2, with D possibly matching TRBD2 (5 bases). CDR1 and CDR2 (germline): LNHDA, SQIVND (reference sequence). The ends were cut back, 5 bases at V and 7 bases at J, with 14 bases in the middle. The CDR3 spans 14 residues. The CDR3 sequence: CASSARTGGGELFF. CDR3 DNA sequence: TGTGCCAGTAGTGCCCGGACTGGTGGCGGGGAGCTGTTTTTT.

The sample holds one count of this clone. This chain uses TRBV6-5 with TRBJ2-5; D is ambiguous. The CDR3 loop spans 15 amino acids. Germline CDR1 is MNHEY and CDR2 is SVGAGI. Trimming took off 2 bases at V and 2 bases at J, with 12 bases between the two ends. DNA for the CDR3: TGTGCCAGCAGTTACACAGCCCCGCATCAAGAGACCCAGTACTTC. Its translation: CASSYTAPHQETQYF.

V and J are TRBV10-2 and TRBJ2-7; 8 nucleotides match TRBD1. There are 14 residues in the CDR3. J lost 2 bases, V lost 8 bases, and 8 bases had no gene match. Per germline, CDR1 WSHSY and CDR2 SAAADI. The DNA for the CDR3 is TGCGCCAGCCTGGACAGGGTAACTCCCTACGAGCAGTACTTC. Amino acids: CASLDRVTPYEQYF.

This clone showed up just once. The chain employs TRBV13 and TRBJ1-6, with D possibly TRBD1 on 5 matching bases. CDR3 size: 14 residues. V was shortened by 5 bases and J by 7 bases, with 12 bases between the two germline ends. Germline V gives CDR1 PRHDT, CDR2 FYEKMQ (reference sequence). The chain's CDR3 is CASSRRGVNSPLHF. The CDR3 region has the DNA TGTGCCAGCAGCCGCCGGGGGGTGAATTCACCCCTCCACTTT.

On this clone: Sequence at one end of the junction differs from germline and may be a read error. The rearrangement links TRBV19 to TRBJ2-5; tentative D call: TRBD2 (5 bases). Germline assignment: CDR1 LNHDA and CDR2 SQIVND (reference sequence). The CDR3 has 15 amino acids. The CDR3 region is CAGSIWGDPQETQYF. The DNA for the CDR3 is TGTGCCGGTAGTATTTGGGGAGACCCCCAAGAGACCCAGTACTTC.

The gene calls are TRBV6-5 and TRBJ2-1; 10 bases map to TRBD2. The germline V gene encodes CDR1 MNHEY and CDR2 SVGAGI. With 6 bases clipped from V and 8 bases from J, the junction kept 4 bases outside the gene matches. This CDR3 region has 13 residues. CDR3 in amino acids: CASSSGGAHEQFF. The CDR3 nucleotides read TGTGCCAGCAGCAGCGGGGGGGCTCATGAGCAGTTCTTC.

The chain combines TRBV10-3 with TRBJ2-3; TRBD2 matches at 10 bases. The V gene's germline CDR1 is ENHRY and CDR2 SYGVKD. This CDR3 is 18 amino acids long. V lost 3 bases and J lost 0; bases outside the gene matches: 9. The CDR3 here is CAISDGGASGSSTDTQYF. In DNA form, the CDR3 reads TGTGCCATCAGTGACGGGGGGGCTAGCGGGAGTAGCACAGATACGCAGTATTTT.

CDR3 sequence: CASMPGLAGEDTQYF. Written as DNA, the CDR3 is TGCGCCAGCATGCCGGGACTAGCGGGGGAAGATACGCAGTATTTT. The chain recombines TRBV10-2 with TRBJ2-3; 14 bases are a match to TRBD2. Losses at the gene ends were 7 bases for V and 5 bases for J; bases not matched to a gene: 5. This CDR3 has 15 amino acids. From germline, CDR1 is WSHSY and CDR2 SAAADI.

J is TRBJ2-5 and V is TRBV13; 9 positions agree with TRBD2. CDR3 length equals 18 residues. Trimming at V came to 1 base and at J to 9 bases, leaving 18 bases not matched to a gene. Germline loops: CDR1 PRHDT, CDR2 FYEKMQ (reference sequence). Here the CDR3 reads CASSLVLSGGPANAAQYF. The DNA of the CDR3 is TGTGCCAGCAGCTTAGTTCTAAGCGGGGGGCCTGCAAATGCGGCCCAGTACTTC.

This clone showed up just once. J is TRBJ2-2 and V is TRBV13; TRBD2 matches 9 bases. V gave up 1 base and J gave up 7 bases; unmatched junction bases: 16. Germline V lookup: CDR1 PRHDT, CDR2 FYEKMQ (reference sequence). The CDR3 runs 19 residues. The CDR3: CASSLVGLAGISQDGELFF. In DNA, the CDR3 is TGTGCCAGCAGCTTAGTTGGTCTAGCGGGAATCTCTCAGGACGGGGAGCTGTTTTTT.

This clone has just a few counts. V is TRBV11-2 and J is TRBJ2-5, with D uncertain. The CDR3 consists of 14 residues. V was shortened by 1 base and J by 2 bases, with 8 bases between the two germline ends. Per germline, CDR1 SGHAT and CDR2 FQNNGV. The CDR3 reads CASSLGSVQETQYF. CDR3 nucleotides: TGTGCCAGCAGCTTAGGATCCGTACAAGAGACCCAGTACTTC. Full variable domain (outside the CDR3, taken from reference TRBV11-2 and TRBJ2-5): EAGVAQSPRYKIIEKRQSVAFWCNPISGHATLYWYQQILGQGPKLLIQFQNNGVVDDSQLPKDRFSAERLKGVDSTLKIQPAKLEDSAVYLCASSLGSVQETQYFGPGTRLLVL.

DNA of the CDR3: TGTGCCAGCAGCTTATGGGGGGCGCCGGAAAAAGATACGCAGTATTTT. It codes for CASSLWGAPEKDTQYF. The V call is TRBV7-9, the J call TRBJ2-3; D assignment may be TRBD1 or TRBD2 (6 bases each). Per the germline V gene, CDR1 is SEHNR and CDR2 is FQNEAQ (reference sequence). CDR3 length: 16 residues. V lost 2 bases to trimming and J lost 5 bases, with 17 bases between them.

The chain employs TRBV10-2 and TRBJ2-3, with D possibly being TRBD2 (5 bases). Trimming removed 3 bases at V and 6 bases at J, with 22 bases between. Germline CDR1 and CDR2: WSHSY and SAAADI. This CDR3 has 17 residues. This chain's CDR3 is CASSDPTSFIKTDTQYF. The DNA of the CDR3 is TGCGCCAGCAGTGACCCTACTAGTTTCATTAAGACGGATACGCAGTATTTT.

The chain is built from TRBV29-1 and TRBJ1-5; D remains unclear. Per the germline V gene, CDR1 is SQVTM and CDR2 is ANQGSEA. The germline V and J ends were trimmed by 4 bases and 4 bases, with 8 bases remaining between them. The CDR3 length is 12 residues. The CDR3 spells CSVGAVNQPQHF. The CDR3 nucleotides are TGCAGCGTTGGTGCGGTGAATCAGCCCCAGCATTTT.